Listed here are 25 T cell receptor beta chains from one sample, sequenced in a study of sequential checkpoint blockade in melanoma. Clones were sequenced by immunoSEQ multiplex PCR, and TCRdb holds only the in-frame ones, with some missing. Of about 27,000 clones in the sample, 60% to 80% were seen once. Stated treatment: randomized to nivolumab then ipilimumab (arm A) or the reverse (arm B). The sample consisted of CD8+ T cells sorted from blood (inferred from file names), taken from a patient given nivolumab and ipilimumab in sequence. The receptors derive from a human donor with melanoma.

The rearrangement joins TRBV6-1 to TRBJ2-7; D ambiguous. The CDR3 extends over 13 amino acids. The V gene lost 5 bases and the J gene lost 6 bases, with 14 bases spanning the gap. CDR1 and CDR2 from the germline V gene are MNHNS and SASEGT. DNA for the CDR3: TGTGCCAGCAGTTATAGTAGTGCTGGCGAGCAGTACTTC. This codes for CASSYSSAGEQYF.

The chain carries TRBV2 and TRBJ1-5; TRBD1 matches 7 bases. J was trimmed by 4 bases and V by 8 bases; bases with no gene match: 5. Germline V gene sequence: CDR1 SNHLY, CDR2 FYNNEI. The CDR3 is 13 amino acids. Here the CDR3 DNA reads TGTGCCAGCGCCCGGGACAGTAATCAGCCCCAGCATTTT. It codes for CASARDSNQPQHF. The whole variable domain, remainder taken from reference TRBV2 and TRBJ1-5, is EPEVTQTPSHQVTQMGQEVILRCVPISNHLYFYWYRQILGQKVEFLVSFYNNEISEKSEIFDDQFSVERPDGSNFTLKIRSTKLEDSAMYFCASARDSNQPQHFGDGTRLSIL.

V and J are TRBV5-1 and TRBJ2-7; 14 bases are shared with TRBD2. Germline lookup yields CDR1 SGHRS and CDR2 YFSETQ. The V gene end was trimmed by 3 bases and the J gene end by 5 bases; junction bases not matched to a gene: 4. The CDR3 runs 15 residues. The CDR3 DNA reads as TGCGCCAGCAGCTGGACTAGCGGGGGGTTGAACGAGCAGTACTTC. It yields the protein CASSWTSGGLNEQYF. Filled out from reference TRBV5-1 and TRBJ2-7, the complete variable domain reads KAGVTQTPRYLIKTRGQQVTLSCSPISGHRSVSWYQQTPGQGLQFLFEYFSETQRNKGNFPGRFSGRQFSNSRSEMNVSTLELGDSALYLCASSWTSGGLNEQYFGPGTRLTVT.

This chain connects TRBV6-1 to TRBJ1-5; D possibly corresponds to TRBD1 (5 bases). Trimming removed 7 bases at V and 10 bases at J, with 20 bases between. Germline CDR1 MNHNS, CDR2 SASEGT. This CDR3 has 14 amino acids. The CDR3 DNA reads as TGTGCCAGCATTCCGGGACTCTGGGAGGGCCCCCAGCATTTT. Translating gives CASIPGLWEGPQHF.

CDR3 coding DNA: TGCGCCAGCAGCTTTGGGACAGGGAAGGACGGGGAGCTGTTTTTT. Translated: CASSFGTGKDGELFF. The rearrangement uses TRBV5-1 and TRBJ2-2; TRBD1 aligns across 9 bases. V lost 2 bases, J lost 7 bases, and 6 bases stayed unmatched. Germline lookup yields CDR1 SGHRS and CDR2 YFSETQ. This CDR3 has 15 residues.

This clone occurred a few times. The chain is built from TRBV4-1 and TRBJ1-2, with D possibly TRBD1 on 5 matching bases. V lost 1 base and J 13 bases, leaving 13 bases between the germline ends. Per the germline V gene, CDR1 is MGHRA and CDR2 is YSYEKL. The CDR3 loop spans 12 amino acids. The CDR3 reads CASSQGGLDPTF. The DNA of the CDR3 is TGCGCCAGCAGCCAAGGGGGCCTCGACCCCACCTTC.

The V gene is TRBV21-1, the J gene TRBJ1-5. TRBV21-1 corresponds to a pseudogene. The length of the CDR3 is 12 residues. The CDR3 region is CASSTLYQPQHF. The CDR3 bases are TGTGCCAGCAGCACCCTTTATCAGCCCCAGCATTTT.

This clone is medium-sized by share. The V and J genes are TRBV27 and TRBJ2-7, with D possibly matching TRBD1 (6 bases). Germline CDR1 and CDR2: MNHEY and SMNVEV (reference sequence). This CDR3 has 15 residues. Deletions cut 4 bases from V and 3 bases from J, with 16 bases between. CDR3 DNA: TGTGCCAGCAGTTCATACAGGGTTAATAGCTACGAGCAGTACTTC. Protein product: CASSSYRVNSYEQYF.

V gene TRBV4-1 combines with J gene TRBJ1-1; D remains ambiguous. This CDR3 spans 15 amino acids. The germline V gene encodes CDR1 MGHRA and CDR2 YSYEKL. The V end lost 7 bases, the J end lost 1 base, and 16 bases lay between the germline ends. This CDR3 reads CASTPGWAGNTEAFF. The CDR3 DNA sequence: TGCGCCAGCACGCCAGGTTGGGCAGGGAACACTGAAGCTTTCTTT.

The chain carries TRBV19 and TRBJ2-7; D is perhaps TRBD1 (5 bases). Trimming left V 6 bases short and J 3 bases short, with 6 bases between. CDR1 and CDR2 from the germline V gene are LNHDA and SQIVND (reference sequence). The CDR3 covers 11 residues. CDR3 region: CASRDSYEQYF. CDR3 bases: TGTGCCAGTAGAGACAGCTACGAGCAGTACTTC.

The rearrangement uses TRBV7-9 and TRBJ2-5, with TRBD2 matching over 12 bases. Germline lookup yields CDR1 SEHNR and CDR2 FQNEAQ (reference sequence). CDR3 size: 15 residues. With 5 bases clipped from V and 4 bases from J, the junction kept 5 bases outside the gene matches. DNA of the CDR3: TGTGCCAGCAGCCCAGGACTAGCGGGGATAGAGACCCAGTACTTC. This translates into CASSPGLAGIETQYF.

The V call is TRBV4-3, the J call TRBJ2-7, with D possibly being TRBD2 (6 bases). Germline CDR1 is LGHNA and CDR2 is YSLEER. The CDR3 spans 15 residues. V was clipped by 1 base and J by 6 bases, with 16 bases between them. CDR3 bases: TGCGCCAGCAGCCAAGGTAGCGGACAAGTGGGCGAGCAGTACTTC. Residues: CASSQGSGQVGEQYF.

V and J are TRBV18 and TRBJ1-4, with 7 bases matching TRBD1. CDR3 size: 15 residues. Germline assignment: CDR1 KGHSH and CDR2 LQKENI. V lost 1 base and J lost 7; bases outside the gene matches: 6. The CDR3 is CASSPRGTDGEKLFF. The CDR3 DNA follows: TGTGCCAGCTCACCACGGGGGACAGACGGTGAAAAACTGTTTTTT.

The chain carries TRBV19 and TRBJ2-2, with TRBD1 matching over 8 bases. The junction had 14 bases not matched to a gene; V was cut back by 5 bases and J by 9 bases. The CDR3 has 16 amino acids. Germline V CDR1 and CDR2: LNHDA, SQIVND (reference sequence). The chain's CDR3 is CASSLRRTGLTRELFF. The DNA of the CDR3 is TGTGCCAGTAGTCTTCGACGGACAGGGTTAACCAGGGAGCTGTTTTTT.

The V and J genes are TRBV28 and TRBJ2-7, with D tentatively TRBD1 (5 bases). V was pared by 5 bases and J by 7 bases, with 21 bases between. CDR3 length: 15 amino acids. CDR1 MDHEN and CDR2 SYDVKM come from the germline V gene. The CDR3 DNA follows: TGTGCCAGCAGTGAAATTAGGGGCGATCCTACTGAGCAGTACTTC. This encodes CASSEIRGDPTEQYF.

A few counts support this clone. The chain is built from TRBV28 and TRBJ1-2, with D uncertain. Trimming took 6 bases from V and 8 from J, leaving 16 bases between them. Per germline, CDR1 MDHEN and CDR2 SYDVKM. The CDR3 loop spans 13 amino acids. Written as DNA, the CDR3 is TGTGCCAGCAGCGTGGGCCCCGGGGTCGGCTACACCTTC. Translating gives CASSVGPGVGYTF.

The J gene is TRBJ2-1, the V gene TRBV6-1, with a possible D match to TRBD2 (6 bases). The CDR3 spans 13 residues. Per the germline V gene, CDR1 is MNHNS and CDR2 is SASEGT. With 10 bases removed from V and 12 bases from J, the gap between germline ends came to 22 bases. The CDR3 is CATRYGGLEGQFF. CDR3 DNA sequence: TGTGCCACCAGGTACGGGGGATTAGAGGGGCAGTTCTTC.

In this sample, this clone turned up a few times. V is TRBV7-2 and J is TRBJ2-7, with 7 bases identical to TRBD1. Germline V gene lookup returns CDR1 SGHTA and CDR2 FQGNSA. After removal of 6 bases from V and 4 bases from J, the junction contained 6 bases not matched to a gene. The CDR3 has 13 amino acids. The CDR3 loop reads CASSYSTGYEQYF. The CDR3 DNA reads as TGTGCCAGCAGTTACTCGACAGGGTACGAGCAGTACTTC.

The gene calls are TRBV27 and TRBJ1-5; D is unclear. V gave up 6 bases and J gave up 6 bases, with 15 bases separating them. The length of the CDR3 is 14 residues. Germline V gene sequence: CDR1 MNHEY, CDR2 SMNVEV (reference sequence). The CDR3 DNA reads as TGTGCCAGCAGCCCCGAGGGAAGGCGTCAGCCCCAGCATTTT. Its protein is CASSPEGRRQPQHF.

The chain has TRBV30 and TRBJ1-2; 8 bases align to TRBD1. V trimming: 2 bases; J trimming: 4 bases; junction bases outside the gene matches: 6. Germline lookup yields CDR1 GTSNPN and CDR2 SVGIG (reference sequence). CDR3 length equals 14 residues. DNA of the CDR3: TGTGCCTGGAGTACTACAGGGGGTTCCTATGGCTACACCTTC. Protein product: CAWSTTGGSYGYTF. The full variable domain, its missing parts supplied by reference TRBV30 and TRBJ1-2, is SQTIHQWPATLVQPVGSPLSLECTVEGTSNPNLYWYRQAAGRGLQLLFYSVGIGQISSEVPQNLSASRPQDRQFILSSKKLLLSDSGFYLCAWSTTGGSYGYTFGSGTRLTVV.

This clone was picked up a small number of times. V is TRBV7-9 and J is TRBJ2-7, with TRBD1 identical over 9 bases. The ends lost 4 bases at V and 6 bases at J; junction bases unmatched: 10. This CDR3 comprises 15 residues. CDR1 is SEHNR, CDR2 FQNEAQ, per germline (reference sequence). The CDR3 sequence is CASSSSGTGWREQYF. The CDR3 coding sequence is TGTGCCAGCAGCTCTTCCGGGACAGGGTGGCGCGAGCAGTACTTC.

The rearrangement uses TRBV19 and TRBJ2-6; D perhaps matches TRBD2 (5 bases). V lost 7 bases and J lost 0, with 16 bases in between. Germline CDR1 reads LNHDA; CDR2 reads SQIVND (reference sequence). The CDR3 is made up of 17 amino acids. The CDR3 sequence is CASIPRGTSSGANVLTF. The CDR3 DNA is TGTGCCAGTATCCCCCGGGGTACCAGCTCTGGGGCCAACGTCCTGACTTTC.

V and J are TRBV27 and TRBJ2-7, with 7 bases identical to TRBD1. The CDR3 sequence is 14 residues long. Per germline, CDR1 MNHEY and CDR2 SMNVEV (reference sequence). After removal of 2 bases from V and 2 bases from J, the junction contained 3 bases not matched to a gene. This CDR3 reads CASSLRDSPYEQYF. CDR3 nucleotide sequence: TGTGCCAGCAGTTTAAGGGACAGTCCCTACGAGCAGTACTTC.

The chain joins TRBV15 to TRBJ2-2, with D perhaps matching TRBD2 (7 bases). The V and J ends lost 0 bases and 5 bases respectively, with 16 bases between them. This CDR3 has 17 residues. Germline V gene lookup returns CDR1 LNHNV and CDR2 YYDKDF (reference sequence). CDR3 amino acids: CATSRDEGGHMTGELFF. The DNA for the CDR3 is TGTGCCACCAGCAGAGATGAGGGGGGGCATATGACCGGGGAGCTGTTTTTT.

Here the CDR3 DNA reads TGCGCCAGCAGCCAAGACTTAACGCCGGGACAGGGCTTTGGGAACACCATATATTTT. Residues: CASSQDLTPGQGFGNTIYF. This chain connects TRBV4-1 to TRBJ1-3, with TRBD1 matching over 9 bases. This CDR3 spans 19 amino acids. V trimming: 0 bases; J trimming: 7 bases; junction bases outside the gene matches: 16. Germline V gene sequence: CDR1 MGHRA, CDR2 YSYEKL.